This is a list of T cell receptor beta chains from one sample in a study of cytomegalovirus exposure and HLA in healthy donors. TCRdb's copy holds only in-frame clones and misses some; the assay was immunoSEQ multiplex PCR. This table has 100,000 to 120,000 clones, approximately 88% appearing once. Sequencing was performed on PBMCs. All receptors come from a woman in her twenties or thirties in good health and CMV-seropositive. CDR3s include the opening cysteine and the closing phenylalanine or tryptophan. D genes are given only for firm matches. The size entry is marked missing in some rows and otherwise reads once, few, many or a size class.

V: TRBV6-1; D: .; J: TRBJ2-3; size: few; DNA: TGTGCCAGCAGTGAAGGGGGGGTTACGACAGATACGCAGTATTTT; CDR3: CASSEGGVTTDTQYF
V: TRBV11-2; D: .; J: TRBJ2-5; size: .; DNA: TGTGCCAGCAGCTTAGACAGGAAGGAGGCCCAGTACTTC; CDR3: CASSLDRKEAQYF
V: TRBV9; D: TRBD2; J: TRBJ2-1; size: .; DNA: TGTGCCAGCAGCGAGGCGGGAGGAGGGTCCTACAATGAGCAGTTCTTC; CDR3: CASSEAGGGSYNEQFF
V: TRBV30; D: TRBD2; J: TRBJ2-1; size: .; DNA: TGTGCCTGGAGGGAGACCGGGACTAGTTTCAATGAGCAGTTCTTC; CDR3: CAWRETGTSFNEQFF
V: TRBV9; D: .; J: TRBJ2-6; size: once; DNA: TGTGCCAGCAGCGTAGATCGAGTCTCTGGGGCCAACGTCCTGACTTTC; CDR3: CASSVDRVSGANVLTF
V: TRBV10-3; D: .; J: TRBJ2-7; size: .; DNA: TGTGCCATCAGTGACGTTCTACAGGACCAACTCTTTTCCTACGAGCAGTACTTC; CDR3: CAISDVLQDQLFSYEQYF
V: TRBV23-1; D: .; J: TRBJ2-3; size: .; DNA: TGCGCCAGCAGTCAATCTCGCCCGGGACACACTACAGATACGCAGTATTTT; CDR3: CASSQSRPGHTTDTQYF
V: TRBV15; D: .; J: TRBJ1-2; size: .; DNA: TGTGCCACCAGCAGAACTCCGGGACAAAACTATGGCTACACCTTC; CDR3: CATSRTPGQNYGYTF
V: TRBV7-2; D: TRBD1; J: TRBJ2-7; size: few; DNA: TGTGCCAGCAGCCAAGTTTGGACAGGGGACTACGAGCAGTACTTC; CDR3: CASSQVWTGDYEQYF
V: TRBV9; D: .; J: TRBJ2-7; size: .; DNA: TGTGCCAGCAGCGGCGGGTTCTCCTACGAGCAGTACTTC; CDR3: CASSGGFSYEQYF
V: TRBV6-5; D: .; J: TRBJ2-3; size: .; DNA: TGTGCCGTGGGGCGGAGCACAGATACGCAGTATTTT; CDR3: CAVGRSTDTQYF
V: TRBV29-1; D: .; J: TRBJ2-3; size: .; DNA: TGCAGCGCTGGGCTGCAGTCTAGCACAGATACGCAGTATTTT; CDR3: CSAGLQSSTDTQYF
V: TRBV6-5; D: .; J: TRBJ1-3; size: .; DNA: TGTGCCAGCAGTTCCACAGGGCTCTACTCTGGAAACACCATATATTTT; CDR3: CASSSTGLYSGNTIYF
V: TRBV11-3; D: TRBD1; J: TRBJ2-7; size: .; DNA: TGTGCCAGCAGCCCCGGTGGCGACAGGGTATACGAGCAGTACTTC; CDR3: CASSPGGDRVYEQYF
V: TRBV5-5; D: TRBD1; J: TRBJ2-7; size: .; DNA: TGTGCCAGCAGCCCGGGACAGACCGTTTCCTACGAGCAGTACTTC; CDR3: CASSPGQTVSYEQYF
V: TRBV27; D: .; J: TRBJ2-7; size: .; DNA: TGTGCCAGCAGTTTAAATGAGGGTTTGGGCGAGCAGTACTTC; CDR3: CASSLNEGLGEQYF
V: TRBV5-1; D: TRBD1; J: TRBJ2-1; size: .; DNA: TGCGCCAGCACCACAAGTACAGGGGGCTACAATGAGCAGTTCTTC; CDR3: CASTTSTGGYNEQFF
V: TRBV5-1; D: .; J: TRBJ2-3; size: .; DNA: TGCGCCAGCAGCTTGGAGGGCAGGGCTGGGGCAGATACGCAGTATTTT; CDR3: CASSLEGRAGADTQYF
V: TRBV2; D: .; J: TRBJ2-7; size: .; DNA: TGTGCCAGCGAACCCGGGGCCTACGAGCAGTACTTC; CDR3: CASEPGAYEQYF
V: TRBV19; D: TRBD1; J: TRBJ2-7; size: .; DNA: TGTGCCAGTAGTCCCCGGACAGGGAACTACGAGCAGTACTTC; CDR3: CASSPRTGNYEQYF
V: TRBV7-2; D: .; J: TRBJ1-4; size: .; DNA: TGTGCCAGCAGCTTAACAGGAGAGAATGAAAAACTGTTTTTT; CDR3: CASSLTGENEKLFF
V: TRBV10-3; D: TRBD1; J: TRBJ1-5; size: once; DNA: TGTGCCATCAGTGGGACAGGGGATTCGAGTCAGCCCCAGCATTTT; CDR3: CAISGTGDSSQPQHF
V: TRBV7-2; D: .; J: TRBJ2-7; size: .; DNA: TGTGCCAGCAGCTCACAGGAAACCTCCTACGAGCAGTACTTC; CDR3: CASSSQETSYEQYF
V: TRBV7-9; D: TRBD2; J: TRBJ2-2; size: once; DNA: TGTGCCAGCAGCTTCCTACGGGAGGGCCGGACCGGGGAGCTGTTTTTT; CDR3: CASSFLREGRTGELFF
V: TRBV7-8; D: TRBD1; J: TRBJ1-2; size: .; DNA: TGTGCCAGCAGCTTGGTAGGGGGCCATAACTATGGCTACACCTTC; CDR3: CASSLVGGHNYGYTF
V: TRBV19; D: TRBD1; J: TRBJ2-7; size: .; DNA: TGTGCCAGTTCCGGGACAGGGGCGTGGGAGCAGTACTTC; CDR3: CASSGTGAWEQYF
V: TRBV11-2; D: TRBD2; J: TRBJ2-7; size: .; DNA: TGTGCCAGCAGACACCCGGGACTAGCATCCTACGAGCAGTACTTC; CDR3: CASRHPGLASYEQYF
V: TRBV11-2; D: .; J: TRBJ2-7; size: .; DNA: TGTGCCAGCAGCTTAATCGACCCACGGGTGGATCGCGAGCAGTACTTC; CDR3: CASSLIDPRVDREQYF
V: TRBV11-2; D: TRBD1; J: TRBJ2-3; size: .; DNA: TGTGCCAGCAGCCTTTTAGGACAGGGTGCCGCCTCGCATACGCAGTATTTT; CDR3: CASSLLGQGAASHTQYF
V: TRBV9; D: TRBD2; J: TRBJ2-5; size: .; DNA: TGTGCCAGCAGCTCACCGGGACTAGCGGGACTCGAGACCCAGTACTTC; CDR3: CASSSPGLAGLETQYF
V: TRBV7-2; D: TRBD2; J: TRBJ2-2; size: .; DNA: TGTGCCAGCAGCTTAGTTAGCGGGAGTTGGAACACCGGGGAGCTGTTTTTT; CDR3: CASSLVSGSWNTGELFF
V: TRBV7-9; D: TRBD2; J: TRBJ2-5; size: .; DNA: TGTGCCAGCAGCTTAAGGCGGGAGTCAGAGACCCAGTACTTC; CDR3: CASSLRRESETQYF
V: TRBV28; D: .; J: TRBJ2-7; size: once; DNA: TGTGCCAGCAGTTCTATCTGGGCTTACGGCGAGCAGTACTTC; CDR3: CASSSIWAYGEQYF
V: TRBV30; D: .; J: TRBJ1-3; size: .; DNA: TGTGCCTGGAGTCTGAAGCGGGCTGGAAACACCATATATTTT; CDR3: CAWSLKRAGNTIYF
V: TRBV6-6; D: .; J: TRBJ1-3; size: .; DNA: TGTGCCAGCAGTTACAAGGGGACACGGGATGGAAACACCATATATTTT; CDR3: CASSYKGTRDGNTIYF
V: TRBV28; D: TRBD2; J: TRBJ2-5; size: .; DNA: TGTGCCAGCAGTTTATTTTGGCGGGAGGAGAAGACCCAGTACTTC; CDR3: CASSLFWREEKTQYF
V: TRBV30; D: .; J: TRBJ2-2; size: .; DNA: TGTGCCTGGAGGCCTCACGGGGGTGCCGGGGAGCTGTTTTTT; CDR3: CAWRPHGGAGELFF
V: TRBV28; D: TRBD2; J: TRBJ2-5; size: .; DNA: TGTGCCAGCAGTTCGCGACTAGCAGAACCCATAGGTCGAGAGACCCAGTACTTC; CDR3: CASSSRLAEPIGRETQYF
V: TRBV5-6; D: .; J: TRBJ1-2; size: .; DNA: TGTGCCAGCAGCCTTCTACAGGGAAACTATGGCTACACCTTC; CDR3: CASSLLQGNYGYTF
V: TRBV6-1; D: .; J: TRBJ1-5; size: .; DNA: TGTGCCAGCGCCGGGACACAAAATCAGCCCCAGCATTTT; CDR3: CASAGTQNQPQHF
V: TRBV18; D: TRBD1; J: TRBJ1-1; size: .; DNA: TGTGCCAGCTCAAAGACAGGGCACACTGAAGCTTTCTTT; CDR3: CASSKTGHTEAFF
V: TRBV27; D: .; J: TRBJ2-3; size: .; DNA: TGTGCCAGCAGCCATTGGGGGGGCGGCACAGATACGCAGTATTTT; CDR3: CASSHWGGGTDTQYF
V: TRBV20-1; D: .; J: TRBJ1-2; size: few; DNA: TGCAGTGCTGACGACAGTTATGGCTACACCTTC; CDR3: CSADDSYGYTF
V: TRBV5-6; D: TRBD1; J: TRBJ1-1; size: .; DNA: TGTGCCAGTCACAGGGGTCCTGAAGCTTTCTTT; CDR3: CASHRGPEAFF
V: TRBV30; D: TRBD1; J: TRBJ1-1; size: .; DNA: TGTGCCTTGGACAGGGGCACTGAAGCTTTCTTT; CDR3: CALDRGTEAFF
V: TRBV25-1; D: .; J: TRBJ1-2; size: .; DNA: TGTGCCACCCAGTCCTCGTTTGACTATGGCTACACCTTC; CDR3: CATQSSFDYGYTF
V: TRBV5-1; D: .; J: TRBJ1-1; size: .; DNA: TGCGCCAGCAGCAATCCCGGGAAGGGCGAGAACACTGAAGCTTTCTTT; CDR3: CASSNPGKGENTEAFF
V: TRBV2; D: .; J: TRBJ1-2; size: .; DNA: TGTGCCAGCAGTAGGCAGGGTAACTATGGCTACACCTTC; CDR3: CASSRQGNYGYTF
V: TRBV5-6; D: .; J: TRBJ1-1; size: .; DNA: TGTGCCAGCAGCACCGACAGGTCTAGAGCTGAAGCTTTCTTT; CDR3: CASSTDRSRAEAFF
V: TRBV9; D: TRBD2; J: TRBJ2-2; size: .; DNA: TGTGCCAGCAGCGTGGTAAGCGGGAGTACCGGGGAGCTGTTTTTT; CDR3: CASSVVSGSTGELFF
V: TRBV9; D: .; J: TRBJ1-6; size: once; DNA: TGTGCCAGCAGCGTAACCAGCGCTAATTCACCCCTCCACTTT; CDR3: CASSVTSANSPLHF
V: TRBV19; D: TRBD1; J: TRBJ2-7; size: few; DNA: TGTGCCAGTAGTATTAAGGGGGCGATGTCCTACGAGCAGTACTTC; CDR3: CASSIKGAMSYEQYF